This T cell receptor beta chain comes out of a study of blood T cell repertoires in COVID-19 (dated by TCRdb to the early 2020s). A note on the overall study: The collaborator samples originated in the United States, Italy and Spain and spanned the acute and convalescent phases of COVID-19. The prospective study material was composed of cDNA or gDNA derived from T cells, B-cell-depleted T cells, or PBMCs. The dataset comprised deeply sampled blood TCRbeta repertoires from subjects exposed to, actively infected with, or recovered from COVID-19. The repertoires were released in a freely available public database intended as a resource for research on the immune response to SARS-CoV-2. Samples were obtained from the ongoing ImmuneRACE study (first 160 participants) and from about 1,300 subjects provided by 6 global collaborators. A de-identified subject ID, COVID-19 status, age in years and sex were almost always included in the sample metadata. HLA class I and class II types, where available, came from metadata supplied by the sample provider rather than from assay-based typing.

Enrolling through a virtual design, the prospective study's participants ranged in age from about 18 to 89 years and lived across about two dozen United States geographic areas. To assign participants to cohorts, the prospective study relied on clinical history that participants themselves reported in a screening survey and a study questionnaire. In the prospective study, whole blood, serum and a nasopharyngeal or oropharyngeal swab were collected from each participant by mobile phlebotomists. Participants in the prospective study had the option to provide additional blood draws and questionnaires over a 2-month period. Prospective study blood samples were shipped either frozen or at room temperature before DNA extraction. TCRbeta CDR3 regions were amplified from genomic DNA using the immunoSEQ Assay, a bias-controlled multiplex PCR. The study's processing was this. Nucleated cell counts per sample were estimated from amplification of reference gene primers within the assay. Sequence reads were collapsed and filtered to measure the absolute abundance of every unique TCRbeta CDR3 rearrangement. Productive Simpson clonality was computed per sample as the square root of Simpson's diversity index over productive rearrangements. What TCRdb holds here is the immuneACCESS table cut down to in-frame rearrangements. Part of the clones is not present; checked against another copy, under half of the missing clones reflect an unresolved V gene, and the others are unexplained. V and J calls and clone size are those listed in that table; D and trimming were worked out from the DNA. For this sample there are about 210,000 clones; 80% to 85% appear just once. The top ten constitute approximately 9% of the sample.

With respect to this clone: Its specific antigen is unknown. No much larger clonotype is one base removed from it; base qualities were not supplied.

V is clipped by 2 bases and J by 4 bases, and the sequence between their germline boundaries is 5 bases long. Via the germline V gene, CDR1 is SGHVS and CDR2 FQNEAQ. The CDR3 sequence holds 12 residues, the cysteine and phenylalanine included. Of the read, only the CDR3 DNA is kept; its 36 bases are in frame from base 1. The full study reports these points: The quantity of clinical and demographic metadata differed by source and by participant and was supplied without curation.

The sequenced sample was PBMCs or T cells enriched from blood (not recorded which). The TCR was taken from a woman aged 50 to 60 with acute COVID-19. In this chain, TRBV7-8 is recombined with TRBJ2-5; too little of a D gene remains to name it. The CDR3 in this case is CASSLPLETQYF. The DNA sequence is TGTGCCAGCAGCTTACCTCTAGAGACCCAGTACTTC.